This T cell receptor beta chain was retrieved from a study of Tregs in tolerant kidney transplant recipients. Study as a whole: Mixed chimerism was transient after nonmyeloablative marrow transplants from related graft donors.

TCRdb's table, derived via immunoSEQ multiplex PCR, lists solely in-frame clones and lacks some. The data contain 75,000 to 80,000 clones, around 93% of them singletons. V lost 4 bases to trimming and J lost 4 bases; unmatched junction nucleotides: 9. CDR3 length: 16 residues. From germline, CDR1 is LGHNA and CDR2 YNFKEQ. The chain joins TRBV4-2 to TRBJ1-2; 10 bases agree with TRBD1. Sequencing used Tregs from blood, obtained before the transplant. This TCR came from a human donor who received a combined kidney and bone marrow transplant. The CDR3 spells CASSPRDRGRGYGYTF. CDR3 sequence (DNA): TGTGCCAGCAGCCCGCGTGACAGGGGGCGCGGCTATGGCTACACCTTC.